A selection of T cell receptor beta chains follows, all from one sample in a study of blood T cell repertoires in COVID-19. The table came from immunoSEQ multiplex PCR; TCRdb's copy has only in-frame clones and leaves some out. The data contain fewer than 200,000 clones, less than 90% of them singletons. Input material: peripheral blood. Receptors were obtained from a man between 60 and 75 years old with acute or convalescent COVID-19. Each CDR3 is given with its conserved first and last residue. The size field is filled for only some rows; it gives once, few, many or a size class.

TRBV3-1/TRBV3-2 | - | CASRHLTGENSPLHF
TRBV27 | once | CASSLRGYTDTQYF
TRBV6-5 | - | CASSYSGQGALGYTF
TRBV5-1 | once | CASSFGGNTEAFF
TRBV24-1 | - | CATSDSYGYTQYF
TRBV28 | - | CASNPGQGASRSYNEQFF
TRBV19 | - | CASSGTGGLTEAFF
TRBV11-2 | - | CASSLERTGYNYGYTF
TRBV18 | - | CASSETGAANTQYF
TRBV10-3 | - | CAISETGESNQPQHF
TRBV6-2/TRBV6-3 | - | CASSYSQSYGYTF
TRBV25-1 | few | CASSEYGGLKTQYF
TRBV6-5 | - | CASRSGHISNQPQHF
TRBV6-1 | - | CASSEQVSSYNEQFF
TRBV7-9 | - | CASSSPGTGGEQEYF
TRBV10-1 | - | CASSEGPNYGYTF
TRBV5-1 | - | CASSSSGTGLDYGYTF
TRBV29-1 | - | CSVSRGARNTIYF
TRBV6-5 | once | CASSYSTGTFHGYTF
TRBV24-1 | once | CATSGGGSSQETQYF
TRBV2 | - | CASSVGRGGTGELFF
TRBV14 | once | CASSRAGLFTEAFF
TRBV11-3 | - | CASSLGASGSTDTQYF
TRBV10-3 | - | CAIRGQDNGYTF
TRBV10-3 | - | CAISVGDQPQHF
TRBV19 | - | CASSQGIPPNEKLFF
TRBV30 | - | CAWSVPDRGNYGYTF
TRBV19 | - | CASSMELNTEAFF
TRBV10-3 | - | CAIQQGVGYTF
TRBV7-3 | - | CASSSGRATNTGELFF
TRBV18 | - | CASSPQGPHMNTEAFF
TRBV6-5 | - | CASSYSATSTDTQYF
TRBV30 | - | CAWARVTAEAFF
TRBV11-2 | - | CASSTNDAREFF